The subject of this entry is one TCR beta chain. Its matching antigen is unknown. The data originate from a study of T cells expressing NK-cell markers. Background on the study: Eight donors were sequenced, of whom seven were HCMV-seropositive, while the remaining one was HCMV-seronegative. Points from the study as a whole: The CD3+CD56-NKG2C+ fraction of a handful of donors was likewise dominated by these clonotypes.

The CDR3 contains 14 residues. The germline V gene has CDR1 SNHLY and CDR2 FYNNEI. Libraries used 5'RACE template switching adding universal primer site and UMIs. For each CDR3 protein, TCRdb gives one entry from its re-call of the 5' RACE reads, without DNA. The sample holds about 540,000 distinct CDR3 sequences. J is TRBJ2-2 and V is TRBV2; TCRdb selects TRBD2, and the lack of DNA leaves this call unchecked. This receptor was taken from a man younger than 35 in good health. The material sequenced was blood T cells: a sorted CD56 or NKG2C T cell subset, CD4+ or CD8+ T cells, or bulk PBMC T cells (not recorded which). CDR3: CASSVLTSGGELFF. The entire variable domain, with the rest obtained from reference TRBV2 and TRBJ2-2, is as follows: EPEVTQTPSHQVTQMGQEVILRCVPISNHLYFYWYRQILGQKVEFLVSFYNNEISEKSEIFDDQFSVERPDGSNFTLKIRSTKLEDSAMYFCASSVLTSGGELFFGEGSRLTVL.